A selection of T cell receptor beta chains follows, all from one sample in a study of shared clonotypes between healthy human individuals. The protocol was immunoSEQ multiplex PCR, while the TCRdb copy is restricted to in-frame clones and leaves out a portion. Among millions of clones listed, 85% to 95% were seen once. What was sequenced was naive CD4+ T cells sorted from blood. The receptors come from a man between 18 and 35 years old in good health. CDR3s include the opening cysteine and the closing phenylalanine or tryptophan. The D gene is left open where the match is weak. The size of a clone is reported for some rows only, either as once, few or many, or as a class for expanded clones.

clone size: many; V gene: TRBV19; D gene: NA; J gene: TRBJ1-5; CDR3 protein: CASSRFVNQPQHF; CDR3 DNA: TGTGCCAGTAGTAGGTTCGTAAATCAGCCCCAGCATTTT
clone size: NA; V gene: TRBV27; D gene: NA; J gene: TRBJ1-6; CDR3 protein: CASSFEGPGNSPLHF; CDR3 DNA: TGTGCCAGCAGTTTCGAAGGGCCGGGGAATTCACCCCTCCACTTT
clone size: NA; V gene: TRBV6-1; D gene: TRBD2; J gene: TRBJ2-1; CDR3 protein: CASSDTPGTSGDEQFF; CDR3 DNA: TGTGCCAGCAGTGACACCCCCGGGACTAGCGGGGATGAGCAGTTCTTC
clone size: NA; V gene: TRBV30; D gene: NA; J gene: TRBJ2-3; CDR3 protein: CASQWGGRTDTQYF; CDR3 DNA: TGTGCCTCCCAGTGGGGGGGGCGAACAGATACGCAGTATTTT
clone size: NA; V gene: TRBV6-6; D gene: NA; J gene: TRBJ1-2; CDR3 protein: CASSYPVQVEDYGYTF; CDR3 DNA: TGTGCCAGCAGTTACCCAGTACAGGTGGAGGACTATGGCTACACCTTC
clone size: NA; V gene: TRBV19; D gene: TRBD1; J gene: TRBJ2-1; CDR3 protein: CASSTSGGKYNEQFF; CDR3 DNA: TGTGCCAGTAGTACGTCAGGGGGCAAATACAATGAGCAGTTCTTC
clone size: NA; V gene: TRBV30; D gene: NA; J gene: TRBJ1-6; CDR3 protein: CAWSGGYNSPLHF; CDR3 DNA: TGTGCCTGGAGCGGTGGTTATAATTCACCCCTCCACTTT
clone size: NA; V gene: TRBV10-2; D gene: TRBD1; J gene: TRBJ2-7; CDR3 protein: CASSENMGQGHHEQYF; CDR3 DNA: TGCGCCAGCAGTGAAAACATGGGACAGGGTCACCACGAGCAGTACTTC
clone size: NA; V gene: TRBV18; D gene: NA; J gene: TRBJ2-7; CDR3 protein: CASSPLESEQYF; CDR3 DNA: TGTGCCAGCTCACCACTCGAATCGGAGCAGTACTTC
clone size: NA; V gene: TRBV6-5; D gene: TRBD2; J gene: TRBJ2-1; CDR3 protein: CASSSAGERGEQFF; CDR3 DNA: TGTGCCAGCAGTTCAGCGGGAGAACGCGGGGAGCAGTTCTTC
clone size: once; V gene: TRBV5-1; D gene: NA; J gene: TRBJ1-2; CDR3 protein: CASSLAGTRLDGYTF; CDR3 DNA: TGCGCCAGCAGCTTGGCCGGGACGCGATTAGATGGCTACACCTTC
clone size: NA; V gene: TRBV5-1; D gene: TRBD1; J gene: TRBJ1-1; CDR3 protein: CASSLGTGENTEAFF; CDR3 DNA: TGCGCCAGCAGCTTGGGGACAGGGGAGAACACTGAAGCTTTCTTT
clone size: NA; V gene: TRBV10-1; D gene: NA; J gene: TRBJ1-6; CDR3 protein: CASSVSRTNSPLHF; CDR3 DNA: TGCGCCAGCAGTGTCTCCCGGACCAATTCACCCCTCCACTTT
clone size: NA; V gene: TRBV7-2; D gene: NA; J gene: TRBJ2-4; CDR3 protein: CASSLGMTPGNIQYF; CDR3 DNA: TGTGCCAGCAGCTTAGGCATGACCCCAGGAAACATTCAGTACTTC
clone size: NA; V gene: TRBV30; D gene: NA; J gene: TRBJ2-2; CDR3 protein: CAWSSDSYTGELFF; CDR3 DNA: TGTGCCTGGAGTTCTGACTCGTACACCGGGGAGCTGTTTTTT
clone size: NA; V gene: TRBV7-9; D gene: NA; J gene: TRBJ1-3; CDR3 protein: CASSSTAGSPNSGNTIYF; CDR3 DNA: TGTGCCAGCAGCTCTACGGCGGGCAGTCCGAACTCTGGAAACACCATATATTTT
clone size: NA; V gene: TRBV18; D gene: NA; J gene: TRBJ2-1; CDR3 protein: CASSPGRTLSSYNEQFF; CDR3 DNA: TGTGCCAGCTCACCGGGAAGGACTCTGAGCTCCTACAATGAGCAGTTCTTC
clone size: many; V gene: TRBV2; D gene: NA; J gene: TRBJ1-2; CDR3 protein: CASSEQGLYTF; CDR3 DNA: TGTGCCAGCAGTGAGCAAGGACTCTACACCTTC
clone size: NA; V gene: TRBV5-1; D gene: NA; J gene: TRBJ2-3; CDR3 protein: CASRDAGDTQYF; CDR3 DNA: TGCGCCAGCAGGGACGCGGGGGATACGCAGTATTTT
clone size: NA; V gene: TRBV19; D gene: NA; J gene: TRBJ1-5; CDR3 protein: CASSIDVLRVGQPQHF; CDR3 DNA: TGTGCCAGTAGTATAGATGTGTTGAGGGTTGGACAGCCCCAGCATTTT
clone size: NA; V gene: TRBV5-1; D gene: NA; J gene: TRBJ2-5; CDR3 protein: CASSLGLPIGATQYF; CDR3 DNA: TGCGCCAGCAGCTTGGGCTTACCCATAGGAGCGACCCAGTACTTC
clone size: few; V gene: TRBV19; D gene: NA; J gene: TRBJ1-3; CDR3 protein: CASRDSHSGNTIYF; CDR3 DNA: TGTGCCAGTAGGGACAGTCACTCTGGAAACACCATATATTTT
clone size: few; V gene: TRBV29-1; D gene: TRBD1; J gene: TRBJ2-5; CDR3 protein: CSVYRGRLEETQYF; CDR3 DNA: TGCAGCGTTTACAGGGGGCGCTTGGAGGAGACCCAGTACTTC
clone size: NA; V gene: TRBV5-4; D gene: NA; J gene: TRBJ1-4; CDR3 protein: CASSLAGGGKLFF; CDR3 DNA: TGTGCCAGCAGCTTGGCCGGGGGAGGAAAACTGTTTTTT
clone size: NA; V gene: TRBV10-3; D gene: NA; J gene: TRBJ2-7; CDR3 protein: CAISDGGGSRYEQYF; CDR3 DNA: TGTGCCATCAGTGATGGAGGTGGGTCTCGGTACGAGCAGTACTTC
clone size: NA; V gene: TRBV27; D gene: TRBD1; J gene: TRBJ2-2; CDR3 protein: CASGAYRGEGGELFF; CDR3 DNA: TGTGCCAGCGGAGCATACAGGGGTGAAGGCGGGGAGCTGTTTTTT
clone size: NA; V gene: TRBV5-1; D gene: NA; J gene: TRBJ1-6; CDR3 protein: CASSLEGQNSPLHF; CDR3 DNA: TGCGCCAGCAGCTTGGAGGGCCAGAATTCACCCCTCCACTTT
clone size: NA; V gene: TRBV2; D gene: NA; J gene: TRBJ2-1; CDR3 protein: CASSSDSNEQFF; CDR3 DNA: TGTGCCAGCAGCTCAGACTCGAATGAGCAGTTCTTC
clone size: many; V gene: TRBV10-3; D gene: TRBD1; J gene: TRBJ1-4; CDR3 protein: CAISQTGVGEKLFF; CDR3 DNA: TGTGCCATCAGCCAGACAGGGGTTGGGGAAAAACTGTTTTTT
clone size: NA; V gene: TRBV5-5; D gene: TRBD2; J gene: TRBJ2-7; CDR3 protein: CASSLGSSGISYEQYF; CDR3 DNA: TGTGCCAGCAGCTTGGGCTCTAGCGGGATCTCCTACGAGCAGTACTTC
clone size: NA; V gene: TRBV4-1; D gene: TRBD2; J gene: TRBJ2-5; CDR3 protein: CASSPGLAGGGRETQYF; CDR3 DNA: TGCGCCAGCAGCCCGGGACTAGCGGGAGGGGGCCGCGAGACCCAGTACTTC
clone size: NA; V gene: TRBV5-4; D gene: NA; J gene: TRBJ2-5; CDR3 protein: CASSLTGFRETQYF; CDR3 DNA: TGTGCCAGCAGCTTAACAGGCTTTCGGGAGACCCAGTACTTC
clone size: once; V gene: TRBV9; D gene: TRBD2; J gene: TRBJ2-7; CDR3 protein: CASSPSLAGDSSYEQYF; CDR3 DNA: TGTGCCAGCAGCCCCTCTCTAGCGGGAGATTCCTCCTACGAGCAGTACTTC
clone size: few; V gene: TRBV11-3; D gene: TRBD1; J gene: TRBJ1-6; CDR3 protein: CASSSQGGSLHF; CDR3 DNA: TGTGCCAGCAGTTCACAGGGGGGCTCCCTCCACTTT
clone size: NA; V gene: TRBV10-3; D gene: TRBD1; J gene: TRBJ1-1; CDR3 protein: CAITPKRGQTEAFF; CDR3 DNA: TGTGCCATCACCCCTAAAAGGGGGCAAACTGAAGCTTTCTTT
clone size: NA; V gene: TRBV10-1; D gene: TRBD1; J gene: TRBJ2-5; CDR3 protein: CASSESDRGTFGTQYF; CDR3 DNA: TGCGCCAGCAGTGAGTCAGACAGGGGGACGTTCGGGACCCAGTACTTC
clone size: NA; V gene: TRBV5-1; D gene: TRBD1; J gene: TRBJ1-1; CDR3 protein: CASSLEDRGHGTEAFF; CDR3 DNA: TGCGCCAGCAGCTTGGAGGACAGGGGGCATGGCACTGAAGCTTTCTTT
clone size: once; V gene: TRBV5-1; D gene: TRBD1; J gene: TRBJ2-5; CDR3 protein: CASRRTPPGTGGEETQYF; CDR3 DNA: TGCGCCAGCAGACGAACGCCTCCGGGGACAGGGGGTGAAGAGACCCAGTACTTC
clone size: NA; V gene: TRBV7-9; D gene: NA; J gene: TRBJ1-2; CDR3 protein: CASSLARGRGGYTF; CDR3 DNA: TGTGCCAGCAGCTTAGCGCGAGGAAGGGGTGGCTACACCTTC
clone size: NA; V gene: TRBV5-8; D gene: NA; J gene: TRBJ1-5; CDR3 protein: CASSSSLAQPQHF; CDR3 DNA: TGTGCCAGCAGCTCTTCGTTAGCTCAGCCCCAGCATTTT
clone size: NA; V gene: TRBV6-5; D gene: NA; J gene: TRBJ1-6; CDR3 protein: CASSPGYVNSPLHF; CDR3 DNA: TGTGCCAGCAGTCCCGGTTATGTTAATTCACCCCTCCACTTT
clone size: NA; V gene: TRBV2; D gene: NA; J gene: TRBJ2-1; CDR3 protein: CASSVGPLGEQFF; CDR3 DNA: TGTGCCAGCAGTGTCGGACCCCTCGGGGAGCAGTTCTTC
clone size: NA; V gene: TRBV2; D gene: NA; J gene: TRBJ1-3; CDR3 protein: CASRGLGRDTIYF; CDR3 DNA: TGTGCCAGCAGGGGTCTCGGTAGGGACACCATATATTTT
clone size: NA; V gene: TRBV7-9; D gene: TRBD2; J gene: TRBJ2-1; CDR3 protein: CASSLARGLADYNEQFF; CDR3 DNA: TGTGCCAGCAGCTTGGCCAGGGGACTAGCGGATTACAATGAGCAGTTCTTC
clone size: NA; V gene: TRBV28; D gene: NA; J gene: TRBJ1-2; CDR3 protein: CASRMAATYGYTF; CDR3 DNA: TGTGCCAGCAGGATGGCAGCGACCTATGGCTACACCTTC
clone size: NA; V gene: TRBV20-1; D gene: NA; J gene: TRBJ1-2; CDR3 protein: CTPGDYGYTF; CDR3 DNA: TGCACCCCAGGGGACTATGGCTACACCTTC
clone size: NA; V gene: TRBV5-6; D gene: TRBD1; J gene: TRBJ2-1; CDR3 protein: CASSPKAGGRAYNEQFF; CDR3 DNA: TGTGCCAGCAGCCCGAAAGCAGGGGGTAGGGCCTACAATGAGCAGTTCTTC
clone size: NA; V gene: TRBV9; D gene: NA; J gene: TRBJ1-3; CDR3 protein: CASSVQGTGNTIYF; CDR3 DNA: TGTGCCAGCAGCGTGCAGGGTACTGGAAACACCATATATTTT
clone size: NA; V gene: TRBV4-1; D gene: NA; J gene: TRBJ1-2; CDR3 protein: CASSPGGVIYGYTF; CDR3 DNA: TGCGCCAGCAGCCCAGGAGGGGTGATTTATGGCTACACCTTC
clone size: NA; V gene: TRBV11-2; D gene: NA; J gene: TRBJ1-1; CDR3 protein: CASSKQTGQPEAFF; CDR3 DNA: TGTGCCAGCAGCAAACAAACAGGCCAGCCTGAAGCTTTCTTT
clone size: NA; V gene: TRBV5-4; D gene: TRBD2; J gene: TRBJ2-1; CDR3 protein: CASKTAGVSYNEQFF; CDR3 DNA: TGTGCCAGCAAAACAGCGGGAGTGTCCTACAATGAGCAGTTCTTC
clone size: once; V gene: TRBV5-6; D gene: NA; J gene: TRBJ2-7; CDR3 protein: CASSLDRLEQYF; CDR3 DNA: TGTGCCAGCAGCTTGGACCGCCTGGAGCAGTACTTC
clone size: NA; V gene: TRBV7-9; D gene: NA; J gene: TRBJ1-6; CDR3 protein: CASSLIQGNSPLHF; CDR3 DNA: TGTGCCAGCAGCTTAATCCAGGGGAATTCACCCCTCCACTTT